These T cell receptor beta chains were read from a single sample in a study of liver allograft versus peripheral blood T cells. MiXCR was run by TCRdb on the reads, yielding one entry per CDR3 protein. The sample includes fewer than 15,000 distinct CDR3 sequences, less than 20% of them seen just once. These TCRs come from a human patient who had a liver transplant. The graft donor may account for some of the T cells. CDR3s include the opening cysteine and the closing phenylalanine or tryptophan. The order of the fields is D gene, J gene, clone size, V gene, CDR3 protein, CDR3 DNA. The D gene is left open where the match is weak. Not all rows give a size; the values are once, few, many and, for expanded clones, a class.

d_call: TRBD1
j_call: TRBJ2-7
clone_size: few
v_call: TRBV20-1
cdr3_aa: CSARNSDRGHTYEQYF
cdr3_nt: TGCAGTGCTAGAAACTCGGACAGGGGGCACACCTACGAGCAGTACTTC

d_call: TRBD1
j_call: TRBJ2-7
clone_size: many
v_call: TRBV6-5
cdr3_aa: CASSKWDRGTVEYF
cdr3_nt: TGTGCCAGCAGTAAGTGGGACAGGGGTACGGTCGAGTACTTC

d_call: TRBD2
j_call: TRBJ2-5
clone_size: NA
v_call: TRBV18
cdr3_aa: CASSPGLAGEETQYF
cdr3_nt: TGTGCCAGCTCACCCGGACTAGCGGGAGAAGAGACCCAGTACTTC

d_call: TRBD1
j_call: TRBJ1-1
clone_size: NA
v_call: TRBV28
cdr3_aa: CASSQGGEDTEAFF
cdr3_nt: TGTGCCAGCAGTCAGGGGGGGGAGGACACTGAAGCTTTCTTT

d_call: TRBD2
j_call: TRBJ2-1
clone_size: medium-sized
v_call: TRBV24-1
cdr3_aa: CATSDPLAGYGNEQFF
cdr3_nt: TGTGCCACCAGTGACCCACTAGCGGGTTACGGCAATGAGCAGTTCTTC

d_call: NA
j_call: TRBJ1-1
clone_size: few
v_call: TRBV12-3/TRBV12-4
cdr3_aa: CASSRTGGRRMAFF
cdr3_nt: TGTGCCAGCAGCCGCACCGGGGGGCGACGGATGGCTTTCTTT

d_call: NA
j_call: TRBJ1-3
clone_size: many
v_call: TRBV6-5
cdr3_aa: CASRMTGLSGNTIYF
cdr3_nt: TGTGCCAGCAGGATGACAGGCCTATCTGGAAACACCATATATTTT

d_call: NA
j_call: TRBJ1-5
clone_size: NA
v_call: TRBV10-2
cdr3_aa: CASSRAVILQPQHF
cdr3_nt: TGCGCCAGCAGCCGAGCCGTGATTCTCCAGCCCCAGCATTTT

d_call: NA
j_call: TRBJ2-3
clone_size: few
v_call: TRBV5-4
cdr3_aa: CASSAGAQEVGTQYF
cdr3_nt: TGTGCCAGCAGCGCGGGGGCGCAGGAGGTTGGTACGCAGTATTTT

d_call: NA
j_call: TRBJ2-1
clone_size: NA
v_call: TRBV7-5
cdr3_aa: CISVPEPRRTRMRDEQFF
cdr3_nt: NA

d_call: NA
j_call: TRBJ1-2
clone_size: medium-sized
v_call: TRBV18
cdr3_aa: CASSPSSSDGYTF
cdr3_nt: TGTGCCAGCTCACCGAGCTCCTCGGATGGCTACACCTTC

d_call: NA
j_call: TRBJ1-4
clone_size: NA
v_call: TRBV3-1
cdr3_aa: CASNGGPNEKLFF
cdr3_nt: TGTGCCAGCAACGGGGGCCCTAATGAAAAACTGTTTTTT

d_call: TRBD1
j_call: TRBJ1-5
clone_size: few
v_call: TRBV19
cdr3_aa: CASIRTQGAGNQPQHF
cdr3_nt: TGTGCCAGTATCCGTACACAGGGGGCTGGCAATCAGCCCCAGCATTTT

d_call: NA
j_call: TRBJ1-2
clone_size: many
v_call: TRBV6-6
cdr3_aa: CASSPQDNYGYTF
cdr3_nt: TGTGCCAGCAGCCCCCAGGATAACTATGGCTACACCTTC

d_call: NA
j_call: TRBJ2-6
clone_size: many
v_call: TRBV19
cdr3_aa: CASSMQRTISGANVLTF
cdr3_nt: TGTGCCAGTAGTATGCAACGTACTATCTCTGGGGCCAACGTCCTGACTTTC

d_call: NA
j_call: TRBJ2-1
clone_size: NA
v_call: TRBV12-3/TRBV12-4
cdr3_aa: CASSSPRTWQFF
cdr3_nt: TGTGCCAGCAGTTCGCCCCGGACTTGGCAGTTCTTC